The rows below give T cell receptor beta chains drawn from one sample of a study of cytomegalovirus exposure and HLA in healthy donors. Repertoires were generated with immunoSEQ multiplex PCR, while TCRdb's copy carries only in-frame clones and drops some. The sample consists of some 180,000 clones, roughly 78% of them appearing once. Sample: PBMCs. These receptors all come from a woman in her twenties or thirties in good health and CMV-seropositive. Both conserved end residues are part of each CDR3. A D gene is named only where the DNA matches it firmly. A clone size is listed for some rows: how often the clone was seen (once, few, many), or a class if it is expanded.

>-|TRBV15|-|TRBJ1-2
TGTGCCACCAGCAGCTCGTCGGACTATGGCTACACCTTC
CATSSSSDYGYTF
>TRBD1|TRBV5-6|-|TRBJ2-4
TGTGCCAGCAGCGTCCAGGGGGTTGGCATTCAGTACTTC
CASSVQGVGIQYF
>-|TRBV14|-|TRBJ2-3
TGTGCCAGCAGCCAACGGTATTCAGATACGCAGTATTTT
CASSQRYSDTQYF
>TRBD2|TRBV2|-|TRBJ2-1
TGTGCCAGCAGGCCCGGGACTAGCCCCTACAATGAGCAGTTCTTC
CASRPGTSPYNEQFF
>-|TRBV4-2|-|TRBJ1-1
TGTGCCAGCAGCCAGGGGGACAAGGTGAACACTGAAGCTTTCTTT
CASSQGDKVNTEAFF
>-|TRBV9|-|TRBJ2-1
TGTGCCAGCAGCGTAGGCTACCTAGTCGATGAGCAGTTCTTC
CASSVGYLVDEQFF
>TRBD2|TRBV9|-|TRBJ2-1
TGTGCCAGCAGCGTAGGACTAGCGGGAGTCTTCATGAACAATGAGCAGTTCTTC
CASSVGLAGVFMNNEQFF
>TRBD2|TRBV18|few|TRBJ2-1
TGTGCCAGCTCACCGAGGGCCGCGGGGGATGAGCAGTTCTTC
CASSPRAAGDEQFF
>-|TRBV7-9|-|TRBJ2-3
TGTGCCAGCAGCTTGGATGGACTCGGGAGCACAGATACGCAGTATTTT
CASSLDGLGSTDTQYF
>TRBD2|TRBV4-1|-|TRBJ2-1
TGCGCCAGCAGCCAAGATAGCGGGGGATTCTACAATGAGCAGTTCTTC
CASSQDSGGFYNEQFF
>-|TRBV15|few|TRBJ2-3
TGTGCCACCAGCAGAGAACAGCTTCCCACAGATACGCAGTATTTT
CATSREQLPTDTQYF
>-|TRBV5-4|-|TRBJ1-1
TGTGCCAGCAGCGCCCTCGGGACGGAGGGAGCTTTCTTT
CASSALGTEGAFF
>-|TRBV2|-|TRBJ2-7
TGTGCCAGCAGTGAAGCCGGACTGAGCTCCTACGAGCAGTACTTC
CASSEAGLSSYEQYF
>TRBD1|TRBV27|-|TRBJ2-7
TGTGCCAGCAGTTTCCTGGACAGGGGTTCTGGGGAGCAGTACTTC
CASSFLDRGSGEQYF
>TRBD2|TRBV29-1|-|TRBJ2-1
TGCAGCGTTGGATTGGGGGGACTACCCTACTCTGACAATGAGCAGTTCTTC
CSVGLGGLPYSDNEQFF
>TRBD1|TRBV4-2|-|TRBJ2-2
TGTGCCAGCAGCCAGAAAACCGGGACAGGTATGAACACCGGGGAGCTGTTTTTT
CASSQKTGTGMNTGELFF
>TRBD1|TRBV5-6|few|TRBJ1-1
TGTGCCAGCAGCGCGGGGACAGGGGGTCTTGTTACTGAAGCTTTCTTT
CASSAGTGGLVTEAFF
>TRBD1|TRBV11-3|-|TRBJ1-1
TGTGCCAGCAGCTCGGACAGGGACACTGAAGCTTTCTTT
CASSSDRDTEAFF
>-|TRBV6-6|-|TRBJ2-7
TGTGCCAGCAGGCGATCCGGGACTTCCCTAGAGCAGTACTTC
CASRRSGTSLEQYF
>-|TRBV11-2|-|TRBJ1-1
TGTGCCAGCAGCTCCGTGAAGGGGGTGGATTGGGCTTTCTTT
CASSSVKGVDWAFF
>-|TRBV10-3|few|TRBJ2-5
TGTGCCATCAGTGAATGGCGGGAAGAGACCCAGTACTTC
CAISEWREETQYF
>-|TRBV2|-|TRBJ1-6
TGTGCCAGCAGTGCCGGGGGGCTTTTTGGCTATAATTCACCCCTCCACTTT
CASSAGGLFGYNSPLHF
>TRBD2|TRBV11-3|-|TRBJ2-1
TGTGCCAGCAGCCAAGCCCTAGCGGGGGCCTGGGGGGAACAGTTCTTC
CASSQALAGAWGEQFF
>TRBD2|TRBV5-6|-|TRBJ2-1
TGTGCCAGCTATACTAGCGGGGGGTTCTACAATGAGCAGTTCTTC
CASYTSGGFYNEQFF
>-|TRBV2|-|TRBJ2-5
TGTGCCAGCATCCAGGGGGGCGTGCAGACCCAGTACTTC
CASIQGGVQTQYF
>TRBD2|TRBV11-3|-|TRBJ2-7
TGTGCCAGCAGCACGGGACTATCAGATAGGTACTTC
CASSTGLSDRYF
>TRBD2|TRBV5-8|-|TRBJ2-1
TGTGCCAGCAGCTCAGGACTAGATGGTGAGCAGTTCTTC
CASSSGLDGEQFF
>TRBD2|TRBV5-6|-|TRBJ2-3
TGTGCCAGCAGCTCCGGACTAGCGGTAAGCACAGATACGCAGTATTTT
CASSSGLAVSTDTQYF
>-|TRBV5-1|-|TRBJ1-1
TGCGCCAGCACCTCATGGCCGGGTCGAACGTCGAACACTGAAGCTTTCTTT
CASTSWPGRTSNTEAFF
>-|TRBV30|few|TRBJ2-1
TGTGCCTGGAGTGCTACCACGATCTCCTACAATGAGCAGTTCTTC
CAWSATTISYNEQFF
>TRBD2|TRBV7-8|once|TRBJ2-3
TGTGCCAGCAGCTTAGTTGGTATAGCGGGAGGGTTAGATACGCAGTATTTT
CASSLVGIAGGLDTQYF
>TRBD1|TRBV5-1|-|TRBJ1-4
TGCGCCAGCAGCACCGGGTACAGGGGGCGGAATGAAAAACTGTTTTTT
CASSTGYRGRNEKLFF